A selection of T cell receptor beta chains follows, all from one sample in a study of blood T cell repertoires in COVID-19. TCRdb's copy holds only in-frame clones and misses some; the assay was immunoSEQ multiplex PCR. The sample lists 180,000 or so clones, 85% seen once, with almost 5% in the top ten. Sample: peripheral blood. The receptors originated from a woman aged 80 or over with acute or convalescent COVID-19. CDR3s include the opening cysteine and the closing phenylalanine or tryptophan. The D gene is left open where the match is weak. Expanded clones get a size class; other rows say once, few or many, or leave the size out.

TRBV7-2	TRBJ2-7	.	.	TGTGCCAGCAGCTTCCAGACTGTTACCTACGAGCAGTACTTC	CASSFQTVTYEQYF
TRBV6-5	TRBJ2-1	.	TRBD2	TGTGCCAGCAGTACTAGCGGGGGCGATTGGAATGAGCAGTTCTTC	CASSTSGGDWNEQFF
TRBV6-5	TRBJ1-5	.	.	TGTGCCAGCAGTCACCGGGCAATCAGCGGTCAGCCCCAGCATTTT	CASSHRAISGQPQHF
TRBV5-6	TRBJ1-3	.	.	TGTGCCAGCAGCTTGCGGGGGGTGTCTGGAAACACCATATATTTT	CASSLRGVSGNTIYF
TRBV2	TRBJ1-2	.	TRBD1	TGTGCCAGCAGCCCCTCGACAGGGGGCAACTATGGCTACACCTTC	CASSPSTGGNYGYTF
TRBV12-3/TRBV12-4	TRBJ2-7	.	.	TGTGCCAGCAGTTTACCCCCCAGCGGGCAGTACTTC	CASSLPPSGQYF
TRBV7-9	TRBJ2-5	.	.	TGTGCCAGCAGCTTAAGACAGATTCAAGAGACCCAGTACTTC	CASSLRQIQETQYF
TRBV12-5	TRBJ2-6	.	TRBD1	TGTGCTAGTGGTACTGGACAGGGGGCTGATGGGGCCAACGTCCTGACTTTC	CASGTGQGADGANVLTF
TRBV28	TRBJ2-3	.	.	TGTGCCAGCAGTTTCGGGGGGCGGGGATCCACAGATACGCAGTATTTT	CASSFGGRGSTDTQYF
TRBV3-1/TRBV3-2	TRBJ2-7	.	.	TGTGCCAGCAGCCAAGTATACAGTGGGTACGAGCAGTACTTC	CASSQVYSGYEQYF
TRBV9	TRBJ1-5	.	.	TGTGCCAGCAGCGTGGGCGACGGTAGCAATCAGCCCCAGCATTTT	CASSVGDGSNQPQHF
TRBV3-1/TRBV3-2	TRBJ1-2	.	TRBD1	TGTGCCAGCAGCCAGGGACAGCTTGGCTACACCTTC	CASSQGQLGYTF
TRBV6-2/TRBV6-3	TRBJ1-1	.	.	TGTGCCAGCAGTTTCCTGCCTAGGGGGGGCACTGAAGCTTTCTTT	CASSFLPRGGTEAFF
TRBV28	TRBJ2-5	.	TRBD1	TGTGCCAGCAGGGCAGGGGGCCTTCAAGAGACCCAGTACTTC	CASRAGGLQETQYF
TRBV6-5	TRBJ1-2	.	.	TGTGCCAGCAGACCTCTGGGCACAGGGCAGGATGGCTACACCTTC	CASRPLGTGQDGYTF
TRBV30	TRBJ2-7	.	TRBD2	TGTGCCTGGAGTGACCCGAAGCTCCGACTAGCGGGAAGCGAGCAGTACTTC	CAWSDPKLRLAGSEQYF
TRBV9	TRBJ2-1	once	TRBD1	TGTGCCAGCAGCGTAGGTCTGGGACAGGGACGAAATGAGCAGTTCTTC	CASSVGLGQGRNEQFF
TRBV18	TRBJ2-1	.	.	TGTGCCAGCTCACCAGCGTTTGAGCAGTTCTTC	CASSPAFEQFF
TRBV4-3	TRBJ1-2	.	.	TGCGCCAGCAGCCAACGGACAGCAAACTATGGCTACACCTTC	CASSQRTANYGYTF
TRBV11-2	TRBJ2-3	.	TRBD1	TGTGCCAGCAGCTTAGCGGTGACAGGGGGGGGAGATACGCAGTATTTT	CASSLAVTGGGDTQYF
TRBV29-1	TRBJ2-2	.	.	TGCAGCGTTGAGGGAGAGGTGCACACCGGGGAGCTGTTTTTT	CSVEGEVHTGELFF
TRBV5-1	TRBJ2-1	.	.	TGCGCCAGCAGCTTGGAGGTGGGAGGGGGCTACAATGAGCAGTTCTTC	CASSLEVGGGYNEQFF
TRBV25-1	TRBJ2-3	.	.	TGTGCCAGCAGTGTCAGGGACTGGGTTACAGATACGCAGTATTTT	CASSVRDWVTDTQYF
TRBV19	TRBJ1-2	.	.	TGTGCCAGTAGTATAGGAACAGAACCTAACTATGGCTACACCTTC	CASSIGTEPNYGYTF
TRBV28	TRBJ1-5	.	TRBD1	TGTGCCAGCAGTTTAGGACAGGGGGCCAGTCAGCCCCAGCATTTT	CASSLGQGASQPQHF
TRBV19	TRBJ1-4	.	.	TGTGCCAGTAGTATAAGGCGGGCTAATGAAAAACTGTTTTTT	CASSIRRANEKLFF
TRBV29-1	TRBJ1-1	once	.	TGCAGCGTTGAAGGGGGCAGGGCAGACCCTGAAGCTTTCTTT	CSVEGGRADPEAFF
TRBV19	TRBJ1-2	few	TRBD1	TGTGCCAGCCATGATGCAGGGGGCAATGGCTACACCTTC	CASHDAGGNGYTF
TRBV27	TRBJ2-7	.	.	TGTGCCAGCAGTTTCGGGAGGGGGCAGACCTACGAGCAGTACTTC	CASSFGRGQTYEQYF
TRBV5-1	TRBJ1-1	.	.	TGCGCCAGCAGCCCACAGGGACCCACTGAAGCTTTCTTT	CASSPQGPTEAFF
TRBV4-3	TRBJ2-1	.	TRBD2	TGCGCCAGCAGCCCTAGCGGGAGCTCCTACAATGAGCAGTTCTTC	CASSPSGSSYNEQFF
TRBV7-9	TRBJ1-2	.	.	TGTGCCAGCAAATTTTCCACGCAGGGCTCTGGCTACACCTTC	CASKFSTQGSGYTF
TRBV7-2	TRBJ2-2	.	TRBD2	TGTGCCAGCAGCCAGACTAGCGGGAGAGGGGAGCTGTTTTTT	CASSQTSGRGELFF
TRBV11-1	TRBJ2-1	once	.	TGTGCCAGCAGCTTTCACGGGTCGGATGAGCAGTTCTTC	CASSFHGSDEQFF
TRBV30	TRBJ1-6	.	.	TGTGCCTGTACCTCGGGGGGAAGACCCCTCCACTTT	CACTSGGRPLHF
TRBV11-2	TRBJ2-7	.	TRBD2	TGTGCCAGCAGCTTAGAGATAAGCGGGAACGAGCAGTACTTC	CASSLEISGNEQYF
TRBV5-1	TRBJ1-1	.	TRBD1	TGCGCCAGCAGCGGTACGCAGGGGGCGCGGACTGAAGCTTTCTTT	CASSGTQGARTEAFF
TRBV27	TRBJ2-1	.	.	TGTGCCAGCAGTTTATCTAGCAATGAGCAGTTCTTC	CASSLSSNEQFF
TRBV7-2	TRBJ1-2	.	.	TGTGCCAGCAGCTTAGGAGGGATCTATGGCTACACCTTC	CASSLGGIYGYTF
TRBV28	TRBJ2-5	.	.	TGTGCCAGCAGTCCGGGGGGCAGGCAAGAGACCCAGTACTTC	CASSPGGRQETQYF
TRBV29-1	TRBJ2-3	.	.	TGCAGCGTTGATTCAGGGGGCACAGATACGCAGTATTTT	CSVDSGGTDTQYF
TRBV7-2	TRBJ2-1	.	TRBD2	TGTGCCAGCAGCTCGGGACTAGCGGGAGCGGGTGAGCAGTTCTTC	CASSSGLAGAGEQFF
TRBV5-1	TRBJ2-2	.	TRBD1	TGCGCCAGCAGCTTGGGGCAGGGGGCTGGCGGGGAGCTGTTTTTT	CASSLGQGAGGELFF
TRBV18	TRBJ1-1	.	.	TGTGCCAGCTCACCCCTAGGGGATACGAACACTGAAGCTTTCTTT	CASSPLGDTNTEAFF
TRBV11-3	TRBJ2-3	.	.	TGTGCCAGCAGCTTAGATTCGAGTACGCAGTATTTT	CASSLDSSTQYF